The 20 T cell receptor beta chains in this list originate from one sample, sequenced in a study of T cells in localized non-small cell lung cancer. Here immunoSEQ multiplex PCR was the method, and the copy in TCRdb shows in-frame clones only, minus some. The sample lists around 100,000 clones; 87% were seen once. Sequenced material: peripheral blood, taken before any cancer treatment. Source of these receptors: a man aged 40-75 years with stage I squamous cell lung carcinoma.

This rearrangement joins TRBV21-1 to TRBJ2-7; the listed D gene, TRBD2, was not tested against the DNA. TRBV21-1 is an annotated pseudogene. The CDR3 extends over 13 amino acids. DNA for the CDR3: TGTGCCAGCAGCAAAAAGAACGGTTACGAGCAGTACTTC. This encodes CASSKKNGYEQYF.

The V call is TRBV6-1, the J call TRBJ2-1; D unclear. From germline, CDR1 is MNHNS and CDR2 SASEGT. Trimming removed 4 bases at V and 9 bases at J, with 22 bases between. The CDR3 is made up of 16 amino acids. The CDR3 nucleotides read TGTGCCAGCAGTGGAGGATTTAGGGTCAGGACGGGTGAGCAGTTCTTC. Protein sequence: CASSGGFRVRTGEQFF.

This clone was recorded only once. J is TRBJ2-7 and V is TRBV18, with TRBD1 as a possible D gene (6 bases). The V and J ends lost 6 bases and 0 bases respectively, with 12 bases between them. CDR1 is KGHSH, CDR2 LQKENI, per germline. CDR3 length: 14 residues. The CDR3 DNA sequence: TGTGCCAGCTCTCCTCAGGGGAACTCCTACGAGCAGTACTTC. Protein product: CASSPQGNSYEQYF.

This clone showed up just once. Written as DNA, the CDR3 is TGTGCCAGCAGCCTCCCGGGGCTAGGCGCAGATACGCAGTATTTT. Residues: CASSLPGLGADTQYF. The chain combines TRBV7-9 with TRBJ2-3; either TRBD1 or TRBD2 may supply D (5 bases each). V was pared by 5 bases and J by 4 bases, with 16 bases between. Germline values: CDR1 SEHNR, CDR2 FQNEAQ (reference sequence). The CDR3 sequence is 15 residues long.

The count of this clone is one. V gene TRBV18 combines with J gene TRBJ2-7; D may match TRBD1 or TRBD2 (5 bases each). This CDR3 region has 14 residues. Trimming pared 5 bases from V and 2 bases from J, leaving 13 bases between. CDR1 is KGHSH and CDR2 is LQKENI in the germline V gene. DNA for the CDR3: TGTGCCAGCTCATCACGGGACCGAACCTACGAGCAGTACTTC. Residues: CASSSRDRTYEQYF.

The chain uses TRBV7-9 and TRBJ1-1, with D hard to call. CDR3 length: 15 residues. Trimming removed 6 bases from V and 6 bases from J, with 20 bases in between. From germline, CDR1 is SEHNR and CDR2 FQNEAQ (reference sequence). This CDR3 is CASSPLLGQKPEAFF. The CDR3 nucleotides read TGTGCCAGCAGTCCCCTCCTGGGTCAGAAGCCTGAAGCTTTCTTT.

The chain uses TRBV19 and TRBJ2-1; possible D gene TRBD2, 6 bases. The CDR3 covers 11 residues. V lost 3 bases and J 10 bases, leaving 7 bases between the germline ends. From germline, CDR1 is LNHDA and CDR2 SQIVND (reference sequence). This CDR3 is CASSMAGEQFF. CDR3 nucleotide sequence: TGTGCCAGTAGTATGGCGGGGGAGCAGTTCTTC.

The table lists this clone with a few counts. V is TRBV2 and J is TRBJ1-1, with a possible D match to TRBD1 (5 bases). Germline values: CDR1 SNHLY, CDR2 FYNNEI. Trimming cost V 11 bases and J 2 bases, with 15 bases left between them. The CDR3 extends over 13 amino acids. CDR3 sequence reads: CAGKKTANTEAFF. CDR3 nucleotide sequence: TGTGCCGGAAAAAAGACAGCAAACACTGAAGCTTTCTTT.

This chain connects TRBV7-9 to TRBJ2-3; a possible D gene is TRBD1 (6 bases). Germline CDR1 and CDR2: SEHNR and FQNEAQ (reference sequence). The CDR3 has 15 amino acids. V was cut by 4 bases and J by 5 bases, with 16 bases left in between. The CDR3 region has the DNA TGTGCCAGCAGCTCGGGGCAGCCAGGGGTAGATACGCAGTATTTT. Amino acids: CASSSGQPGVDTQYF.

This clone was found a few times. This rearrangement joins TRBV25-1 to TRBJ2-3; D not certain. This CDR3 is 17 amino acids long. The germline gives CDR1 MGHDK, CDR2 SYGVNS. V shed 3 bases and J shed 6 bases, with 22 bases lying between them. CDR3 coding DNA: TGTGCCAGCAGTGACCCCCCAAAACGTGACGGTGGGGATACGCAGTATTTT. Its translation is CASSDPPKRDGGDTQYF.

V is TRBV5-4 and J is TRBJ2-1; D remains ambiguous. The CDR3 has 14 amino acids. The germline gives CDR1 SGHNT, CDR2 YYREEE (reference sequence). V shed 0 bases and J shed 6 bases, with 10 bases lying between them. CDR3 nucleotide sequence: TGTGCCAGCAGCTTGGTAAGCGATCGCAATGAGCAGTTCTTC. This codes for CASSLVSDRNEQFF.

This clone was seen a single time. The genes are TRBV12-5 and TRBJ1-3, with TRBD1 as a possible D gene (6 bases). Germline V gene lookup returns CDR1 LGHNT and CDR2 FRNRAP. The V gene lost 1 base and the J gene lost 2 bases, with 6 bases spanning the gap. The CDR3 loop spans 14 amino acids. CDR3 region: CASGLGDTGNTIYF. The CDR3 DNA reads TGTGCTAGTGGTTTGGGGGACACTGGAAACACCATATATTTT.

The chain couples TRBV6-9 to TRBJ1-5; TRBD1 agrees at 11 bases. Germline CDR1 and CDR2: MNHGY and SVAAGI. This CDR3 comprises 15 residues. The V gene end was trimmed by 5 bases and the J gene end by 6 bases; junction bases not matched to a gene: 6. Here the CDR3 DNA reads TGTGCCAGCAGTACTGGACAGGGGGCGGTTCAGCCCCAGCATTTT. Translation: CASSTGQGAVQPQHF.

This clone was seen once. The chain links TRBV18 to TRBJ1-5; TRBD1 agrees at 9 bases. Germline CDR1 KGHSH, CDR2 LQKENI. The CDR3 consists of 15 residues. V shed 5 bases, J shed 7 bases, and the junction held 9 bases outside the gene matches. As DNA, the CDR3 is TGTGCCAGCTCAGAAAACAGGGGGCAAAGACAGCCCCAGCATTTT. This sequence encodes CASSENRGQRQPQHF.

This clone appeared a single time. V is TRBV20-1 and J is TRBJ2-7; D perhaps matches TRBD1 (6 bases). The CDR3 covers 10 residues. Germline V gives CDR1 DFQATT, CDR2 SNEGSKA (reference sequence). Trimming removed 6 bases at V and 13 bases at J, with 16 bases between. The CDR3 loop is CSASDRFPYF. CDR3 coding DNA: TGCAGTGCCAGCGACAGGTTTCCTTACTTC.

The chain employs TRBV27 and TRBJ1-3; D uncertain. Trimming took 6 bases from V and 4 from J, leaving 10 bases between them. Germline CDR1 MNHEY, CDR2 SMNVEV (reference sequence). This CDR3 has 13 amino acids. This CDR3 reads CASRVSAGNTIYF. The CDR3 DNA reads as TGTGCCAGCAGGGTCAGCGCCGGAAACACCATATATTTT.

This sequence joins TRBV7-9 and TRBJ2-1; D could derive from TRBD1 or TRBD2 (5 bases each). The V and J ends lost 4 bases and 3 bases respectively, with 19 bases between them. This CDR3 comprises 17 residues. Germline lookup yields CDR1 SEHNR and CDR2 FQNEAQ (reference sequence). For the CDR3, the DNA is TGTGCCAGCAGCTCCTTACCGGGACCAGCGAACTACAATGAGCAGTTCTTC. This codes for CASSSLPGPANYNEQFF.

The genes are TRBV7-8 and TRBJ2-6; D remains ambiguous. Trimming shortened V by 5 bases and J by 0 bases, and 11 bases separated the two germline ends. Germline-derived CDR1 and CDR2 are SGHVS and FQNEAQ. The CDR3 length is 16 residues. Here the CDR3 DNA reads TGTGCCAGCAGCCGAACTGAGAGCTCTGGGGCCAACGTCCTGACTTTC. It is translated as CASSRTESSGANVLTF.

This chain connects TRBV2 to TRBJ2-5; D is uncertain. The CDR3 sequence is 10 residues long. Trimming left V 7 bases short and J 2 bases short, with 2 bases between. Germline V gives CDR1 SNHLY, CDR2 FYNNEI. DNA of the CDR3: TGTGCCAGCAATCAAGAGACCCAGTACTTC. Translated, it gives CASNQETQYF.

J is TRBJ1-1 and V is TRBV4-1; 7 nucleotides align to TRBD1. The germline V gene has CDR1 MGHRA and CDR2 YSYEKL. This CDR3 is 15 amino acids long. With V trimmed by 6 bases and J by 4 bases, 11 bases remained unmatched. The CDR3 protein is CASRGVQGWGTEAFF. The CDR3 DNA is TGCGCCAGCAGGGGGGTACAGGGGTGGGGCACTGAAGCTTTCTTT.